This T cell receptor beta chain emerged from a study of beta chain features in type 1 diabetes. The V gene lost 4 bases and the J gene lost 2 bases, with 11 bases spanning the gap. The CDR3 is 14 residues long. The germline CDR1 and CDR2 sequences are SEHNR and FQNEAQ (reference sequence). Study-level points and caveats: The study found that naive, central memory and Treg TCRB repertoires appeared more similar in patients than in healthy donors. Small HLA sub-analyses could not settle whether HLA shapes TCRB rearrangement. For patients and controls alike, PCR might favor shorter templates to the same degree. Type 1 diabetes patients had moderately but significantly shorter TCRB CDR3s in all four CD4+ subsets. Junctions at VDJ sites from type 1 diabetes patients had fewer insertions and more deletions.

This clone occurred many times. Its matching antigen is unknown. Every isolated RNA sample was fully reverse transcribed, so sequencing captured expressed TCRB transcripts. Clones were sequenced by immunoSEQ multiplex PCR, and TCRdb holds only the in-frame ones, with some missing. The profile shows around 130,000 clones, approximately 10% of them singletons. The specimen was central memory CD4+ T cells from blood. The chain couples TRBV7-9 to TRBJ1-2; D gene uncertain. The clonotype was recovered from a man aged 25 to 40 with type 1 diabetes. The chain's CDR3 is CASSSRGGNYGYTF. In DNA form, the CDR3 reads TGTGCCAGCAGCTCCAGAGGCGGGAACTATGGCTACACCTTC.